One sample yielded the 22 T cell receptor beta chains listed below, sequenced in a study of identical twins. MiXCR was run by TCRdb on the 5' RACE reads, yielding one entry per CDR3 protein. The table lists roughly 480,000 distinct CDR3 sequences, roughly a quarter of them singletons. A further study also used this sample, focusing on T cells expressing NK-cell markers.

The sequencing sample was made of CD4+ T cells sorted from blood. These receptors were taken from a young woman in good health.

CDR3 DNA: TGTGCCAGCAGCTTGCAGCCGGGGCCCAATCAGCCCCAGCATTTT. Protein: CASSLQPGPNQPQHF. V usage is TRBV7-3 and J usage is TRBJ1-5; D is possibly TRBD1 (5 bases). The CDR3 length is 15 residues. The germline V gene encodes CDR1 SGHTA and CDR2 FQGTGA. Trimming took off 3 bases at V and 3 bases at J, with 12 bases between the two ends.

This clonotype was picked up many times. The rearrangement links TRBV5-1 to TRBJ2-5, with D perhaps assigned TRBD1 or TRBD2 (6 bases each). Germline CDR1 and CDR2: SGHRS and YFSETQ. V was trimmed by 5 bases and J by 4 bases, leaving 12 bases between them. The CDR3 totals 13 residues. The CDR3 loop reads CASSGRGGETQYF. DNA for the CDR3: TGCGCCAGCAGTGGCAGGGGAGGAGAGACCCAGTACTTC.

DNA for the CDR3: TGTGCCACCGGGACTACGTATGGCTACACCTTC. Its protein is CATGTTYGYTF. This chain uses TRBV10-3 with TRBJ1-2; a weak D match, TRBD1 (5 bases). The CDR3 is 11 amino acids. Germline values: CDR1 ENHRY, CDR2 SYGVKD. Trimming took 10 bases from V and 5 from J, leaving 11 bases between them.

In its sample, this clonotype was seen a few times. The chain is built from TRBV20-1 and TRBJ2-3; TRBD2 matches at 8 bases. The CDR3 consists of 11 residues. CDR1 is DFQATT, CDR2 SNEGSKA, per germline (reference sequence). The V gene end was trimmed by 6 bases and the J gene end by 8 bases; junction bases not matched to a gene: 4. Written as DNA, the CDR3 is TGCAGTGCCACGGCGGGGGGTACGCAGTATTTT. It specifies CSATAGGTQYF.

This clonotype was seen more than once but under ten times. The J gene is TRBJ1-4, the V gene TRBV12-3 or TRBV12-4; D remains ambiguous. V lost 6 bases and J 0 bases, leaving 5 bases between the germline ends. The CDR3 contains 13 residues. CDR3 amino acids: CASRNTTNEKLFF. CDR3 coding DNA: TGTGCCAGCAGAAATACAACTAATGAAAAACTGTTTTTT.

The sample holds a few counts of this clonotype. The V and J genes are TRBV29-1 and TRBJ2-5, with D perhaps matching TRBD2 (5 bases). From germline, CDR1 is SQVTM and CDR2 ANQGSEA. CDR3 length equals 12 residues. The ends were cut back, 3 bases at V and 5 bases at J, with 10 bases in the middle. CDR3 sequence: CSVESGGETQYF. Written as DNA, the CDR3 is TGCAGCGTTGAGTCGGGCGGGGAGACCCAGTACTTC.

Only a few counts were recorded for this clonotype. The chain carries TRBV30 and TRBJ2-1; TRBD2 matches 10 bases. This CDR3 region has 13 residues. V lost 5 bases and J lost 9; bases outside the gene matches: 7. Germline V gene lookup returns CDR1 GTSNPN and CDR2 SVGIG (reference sequence). The CDR3 DNA reads TGTGCCTGGCAGCGGGAGGGCCGCCGTGAGCAGTTCTTC. This gives the protein CAWQREGRREQFF. The variable domain in full, completed from reference TRBV30 and TRBJ2-1, reads SQTIHQWPATLVQPVGSPLSLECTVEGTSNPNLYWYRQAAGRGLQLLFYSVGIGQISSEVPQNLSASRPQDRQFILSSKKLLLSDSGFYLCAWQREGRREQFFGPGTRLTVL.

V usage is TRBV7-9 and J usage is TRBJ2-7; the match to TRBD2 covers 10 bases. This CDR3 comprises 15 residues. The germline CDR1 and CDR2 sequences are SEHNR and FQNEAQ (reference sequence). The junction had 6 bases not matched to a gene; V was cut back by 5 bases and J by 2 bases. CDR3 nucleotide sequence: TGTGCCAGCAGCCGGACTCTAGCGGGGGCCTACGAGCAGTACTTC. Its translation is CASSRTLAGAYEQYF.

The chain combines TRBV7-2 with TRBJ2-3; a possible D gene is TRBD2 (6 bases). Trimming stripped 5 bases from V and 5 bases from J, with 14 bases between. The CDR3 has 14 amino acids. The germline CDR1 and CDR2 sequences are SGHTA and FQGNSA. CDR3 nucleotides: TGTGCCAGCAGCCCCGAGCAAGCGGGAGATACGCAGTATTTT. It codes for CASSPEQAGDTQYF. Full variable domain (outside the CDR3, taken from reference TRBV7-2 and TRBJ2-3): GAGVSQSPSNKVTEKGKDVELRCDPISGHTALYWYRQSLGQGLEFLIYFQGNSAPDKSGLPSDRFSAERTGGSVSTLTIQRTQQEDSAVYLCASSPEQAGDTQYFGPGTRLTVL.

This clonotype was counted at least ten times. V and J are TRBV12-3 or TRBV12-4 and TRBJ1-1; D remains unclear. V shed 3 bases and J shed 4 bases, with 6 bases lying between them. The CDR3 runs 12 residues. The CDR3 DNA reads as TGTGCCAGCAGTTTTTCAAGCACTGAAGCTTTCTTT. This gives the protein CASSFSSTEAFF.

V and J are TRBV5-1 and TRBJ1-1, with a weak D call TRBD1 (6 bases). This CDR3 is built from 13 residues. The V end lost 0 bases, the J end lost 4 bases, and 7 bases lay between the germline ends. Looked up from germline, CDR1 is SGHRS and CDR2 is YFSETQ. The CDR3 protein is CASSLAQGTEAFF. CDR3 coding DNA: TGCGCCAGCAGCTTGGCACAGGGCACTGAAGCTTTCTTT.

The CDR3 nucleotides read TGCAGCGTTGGGGCGGGCAGGCGGGGAACTGGCGGGGAGCTGTTTTTT. Amino acids: CSVGAGRRGTGGELFF. The chain uses TRBV29-1 and TRBJ2-2; tentative D call: TRBD2 (6 bases). The CDR3 has 16 residues. The ends were cut back, 4 bases at V and 7 bases at J, with 22 bases in the middle. Germline CDR1 is SQVTM and CDR2 is ANQGSEA.

This clonotype has just a few counts. The V gene is TRBV2, the J gene TRBJ2-1; 8 bases fit TRBD2. Germline trimming cut 7 bases from V and 3 bases from J; bases unmatched to any gene: 5. This CDR3 has 14 residues. Germline loops: CDR1 SNHLY, CDR2 FYNNEI. The CDR3 sequence: CASKRERDYNEQFF. CDR3 nucleotide sequence: TGTGCCAGCAAGCGGGAGCGCGACTACAATGAGCAGTTCTTC. Full variable domain (missing parts from reference TRBV2 and TRBJ2-1): EPEVTQTPSHQVTQMGQEVILRCVPISNHLYFYWYRQILGQKVEFLVSFYNNEISEKSEIFDDQFSVERPDGSNFTLKIRSTKLEDSAMYFCASKRERDYNEQFFGPGTRLTVL.

The sample holds a few counts of this clonotype. This chain connects TRBV5-1 to TRBJ2-7, with 12 bases lining up with TRBD2. J gave up 6 bases and V 2 bases, and 6 bases lay outside the gene matches. Germline CDR1 and CDR2: SGHRS and YFSETQ. This CDR3 is built from 15 residues. In DNA, the CDR3 is TGCGCCAGCAGCTTCCTAGCGGGAGGGCCGTCCGAGCAGTACTTC. Translated: CASSFLAGGPSEQYF.

The J gene is TRBJ2-3, the V gene TRBV5-5; TRBD1 matches 8 bases. Germline loops: CDR1 SGHKS, CDR2 YYEKEE (reference sequence). V gave up 2 bases and J gave up 2 bases; unmatched junction bases: 13. This CDR3 region has 18 residues. The CDR3 DNA sequence: TGTGCCAGCAGCTTCTCTCGCGGACAGGGAGGTCCCACAGATACGCAGTATTTT. This sequence encodes CASSFSRGQGGPTDTQYF.

This clonotype occurred a few times. The chain joins TRBV7-9 to TRBJ1-2; maybe TRBD1 (5 bases). Germline V gives CDR1 SEHNR, CDR2 FQNEAQ (reference sequence). V gave up 3 bases and J gave up 7 bases, with 12 bases separating them. The CDR3 sequence is 13 residues long. The CDR3 bases are TGTGCCAGCAGCTTTGGCAGGGTCGGTGGCTACACCTTC. Amino acid sequence: CASSFGRVGGYTF. The full variable domain, with the rest looked up from reference TRBV7-9 and TRBJ1-2, is DTGVSQNPRHKITKRGQNVTFRCDPISEHNRLYWYRQTLGQGPEFLTYFQNEAQLEKSRLLSDRFSAERPKGSFSTLEIQRTEQGDSAMYLCASSFGRVGGYTFGSGTRLTVV.

This chain uses TRBV9 with TRBJ2-6; the D gene could be TRBD1 or TRBD2 (6 bases each). V was shortened by 6 bases and J by 1 base, with 14 bases between the two germline ends. This CDR3 spans 16 amino acids. Germline CDR1 SGDLS, CDR2 YYNGEE. In DNA form, the CDR3 reads TGTGCCAGCACTCGATGGGGGGCATCTGGGGCCAACGTCCTGACTTTC. Translated, it gives CASTRWGASGANVLTF. The full variable domain, in which reference TRBV9 and TRBJ2-6 provide the parts outside the CDR3, is DSGVTQTPKHLITATGQRVTLRCSPRSGDLSVYWYQQSLDQGLQFLIQYYNGEERAKGNILERFSAQQFPDLHSELNLSSLELGDSALYFCASTRWGASGANVLTFGAGSRLTVL.

This clonotype has only a few counts. CDR3 region: CASSLAVAGATQYF. DNA for the CDR3: TGTGCCAGCAGTTTAGCGGTAGCGGGTGCGACCCAGTACTTC. This rearrangement joins TRBV12-3 or TRBV12-4 to TRBJ2-5; the match to TRBD2 covers 7 bases. V was pared by 0 bases and J by 7 bases, with 5 bases of the junction left unmatched. The length of the CDR3 is 14 residues.

V gene TRBV7-9 combines with J gene TRBJ1-5; D not resolved. CDR1 SEHNR and CDR2 FQNEAQ come from the germline V gene (reference sequence). This CDR3 contains 13 residues. V was clipped by 5 bases and J by 3 bases, with 8 bases between them. CDR3 DNA sequence: TGTGCCAGCAGCGAGCGTTTCAATCAGCCCCAGCATTTT. Protein product: CASSERFNQPQHF. Drawing the rest from reference TRBV7-9 and TRBJ1-5, the complete variable domain is DTGVSQNPRHKITKRGQNVTFRCDPISEHNRLYWYRQTLGQGPEFLTYFQNEAQLEKSRLLSDRFSAERPKGSFSTLEIQRTEQGDSAMYLCASSERFNQPQHFGDGTRLSIL.

The rearrangement joins TRBV12-3 or TRBV12-4 to TRBJ2-2; D perhaps matches TRBD1 (7 bases). Between the trimmed V and J ends, which lost 3 bases and 2 bases, there was a span of 13 bases. CDR3 length: 16 amino acids. The CDR3 sequence is CASSFGGTANTGELFF. CDR3 sequence (DNA): TGTGCCAGCAGTTTTGGGGGGACAGCAAACACCGGGGAGCTGTTTTTT.

This clonotype came up a few times. V is TRBV7-9 and J is TRBJ2-2, with 8 bases matching TRBD1. This CDR3 comprises 15 residues. Germline V gene lookup returns CDR1 SEHNR and CDR2 FQNEAQ (reference sequence). The trim removed 10 bases at V and 6 bases at J, leaving 13 bases unmatched. CDR3 coding DNA: TGTGCCATACCAAAAGGACAGGGACGTCCCGGGGAGCTGTTTTTT. This sequence encodes CAIPKGQGRPGELFF.

There are many counts of this clonotype. The chain is built from TRBV5-1 and TRBJ2-1, with 11 bases matching TRBD2. This CDR3 has 17 amino acids. Per germline, CDR1 SGHRS and CDR2 YFSETQ. The trim removed 0 bases at V and 1 base at J, leaving 3 bases unmatched. CDR3 nucleotides: TGCGCCAGCAGCTTGGGAGGGACTAGCGGTTCCTACAATGAGCAGTTCTTC. Amino acid sequence: CASSLGGTSGSYNEQFF.